Below, 21 T cell receptor beta chains from the same sample are listed, as sequenced in a study of CD8 T cells in Susac syndrome. Reverse transcription of roughly 0.5 to 1 ug RNA was carried out with random hexamers. TCRdb itself ran the immunoSEQ multiplex PCR reads through MiXCR, one entry per CDR3 protein. The data show about 120,000 distinct CDR3 sequences, around 90% seen once. The sequencing sample was made of CD4+ T cells from PBMCs. The receptors derive from a human donor in good health.

This chain connects TRBV2 to TRBJ2-5; D call uncertain. Germline V CDR1 and CDR2: SNHLY, FYNNEI. V was clipped by 4 bases and J by 2 bases, with 8 bases between them. The CDR3 totals 13 residues. The CDR3 region is CASSAPLQETQYF. The CDR3 coding sequence is TGTGCCAGCAGTGCCCCCTTGCAAGAGACCCAGTACTTC.

V usage is TRBV20-1 and J usage is TRBJ1-6; 7 nucleotides agree with TRBD1. CDR3 length: 16 amino acids. Germline loops: CDR1 DFQATT, CDR2 SNEGSKA (reference sequence). With V trimmed by 3 bases and J by 0 bases, 5 bases remained unmatched. CDR3 bases: TGCAGTGCTAGGACAGGGACAAGCTCCTATAATTCACCCCTCCACTTT. Protein product: CSARTGTSSYNSPLHF.

V is TRBV15 and J is TRBJ2-7; 8 nucleotides agree with TRBD1. CDR3 length equals 14 residues. Looked up from germline, CDR1 is LNHNV and CDR2 is YYDKDF (reference sequence). Trimming cost V 8 bases and J 0 bases; bases outside gene matches: 6. CDR3 sequence: CATSRTGSSYEQYF. CDR3 bases: TGTGCCACCTCAAGGACAGGGAGCTCCTACGAGCAGTACTTC.

This clonotype was picked up a small number of times. The rearrangement joins TRBV11-2 to TRBJ2-7, with TRBD1 matching over 8 bases. The CDR3 is 16 residues long. Germline V CDR1 and CDR2: SGHAT, FQNNGV. The J segment lost 3 bases and the V segment lost 0 bases, leaving 7 bases of the junction unmatched. CDR3 amino acids: CASSLDSGTGFYEQYF. CDR3 sequence (DNA): TGTGCCAGCAGCTTAGATTCGGGGACAGGATTCTACGAGCAGTACTTC.

The V and J genes are TRBV6-2 or TRBV6-3 and TRBJ2-7; D is uncertain. Between the trimmed V and J ends, which lost 5 bases and 2 bases, there was a span of 7 bases. Germline V gives CDR1 MNHEY, CDR2 SVGEGT. The CDR3 length is 12 residues. The CDR3 sequence is CASSENAYEQYF. The CDR3 coding sequence is TGTGCCAGCAGTGAGAACGCCTACGAGCAGTACTTC.

The chain employs TRBV6-2 or TRBV6-3 and TRBJ2-4; 9 bases map to TRBD1. V was clipped by 6 bases and J by 0 bases; unmatched bases: 12. This CDR3 spans 18 amino acids. Germline V gene lookup returns CDR1 MNHEY and CDR2 SVGEGT. CDR3 region: CASSLGTGSLLAKNIQYF. DNA of the CDR3: TGTGCCAGCAGCCTGGGGACAGGGAGTCTTCTAGCCAAAAACATTCAGTACTTC.

This chain uses TRBV11-1 with TRBJ1-6; no firm D call. CDR3 length equals 16 residues. V was clipped by 3 bases and J by 10 bases, with 19 bases between them. Germline lookup yields CDR1 SGHAT and CDR2 FQDESV (reference sequence). The CDR3 DNA reads as TGTGCCAGCAGCTTTATCTCGGGCCAGGCGACCTCACCCCTCCACTTT. Translation gives CASSFISGQATSPLHF.

The chain couples TRBV2 to TRBJ2-1, with 7 positions matching TRBD1. V lost 5 bases to trimming and J lost 2 bases; unmatched junction nucleotides: 6. The CDR3 is 15 amino acids. Germline CDR1 is SNHLY and CDR2 is FYNNEI. The CDR3 is CASSWARGPYNEQFF. In nucleotides, the CDR3 is TGTGCCAGCAGTTGGGCGAGGGGGCCCTACAATGAGCAGTTCTTC. Complete variable domain (other parts from reference TRBV2 and TRBJ2-1): EPEVTQTPSHQVTQMGQEVILRCVPISNHLYFYWYRQILGQKVEFLVSFYNNEISEKSEIFDDQFSVERPDGSNFTLKIRSTKLEDSAMYFCASSWARGPYNEQFFGPGTRLTVL.

The chain uses TRBV9 and TRBJ2-3; TRBD2 aligns across 9 bases. Germline lookup yields CDR1 SGDLS and CDR2 YYNGEE. V shed 0 bases, J shed 6 bases, and the junction held 8 bases outside the gene matches. The CDR3 spans 16 residues. The CDR3 sequence: CASSVDKQRGADTQYF. The CDR3, as DNA: TGTGCCAGCAGCGTAGATAAACAGCGGGGGGCTGATACGCAGTATTTT. Full variable domain (remainder filled in from reference TRBV9 and TRBJ2-3): DSGVTQTPKHLITATGQRVTLRCSPRSGDLSVYWYQQSLDQGLQFLIQYYNGEERAKGNILERFSAQQFPDLHSELNLSSLELGDSALYFCASSVDKQRGADTQYFGPGTRLTVL.

The chain recombines TRBV7-9 with TRBJ1-1; D is possibly TRBD1 (6 bases). The V and J ends lost 7 bases and 1 base respectively, with 10 bases between them. Germline CDR1 SEHNR, CDR2 FQNEAQ (reference sequence). CDR3 length: 13 amino acids. CDR3 amino acids: CASMADRNTEAFF. Here the CDR3 DNA reads TGTGCCAGCATGGCGGACAGGAACACTGAAGCTTTCTTT.

The V gene is TRBV15, the J gene TRBJ2-3; 11 bases are shared with TRBD2. Germline lookup yields CDR1 LNHNV and CDR2 YYDKDF (reference sequence). Germline trimming cut 8 bases from V and 2 bases from J; bases unmatched to any gene: 9. CDR3 length: 16 residues. CDR3 residues: CATSAGLADYTDTQYF. Written as DNA, the CDR3 is TGTGCCACCTCGGCGGGACTAGCGGACTACACAGATACGCAGTATTTT.

V gene TRBV10-3 combines with J gene TRBJ2-1; possible D gene TRBD2, 5 bases. Germline CDR1 ENHRY, CDR2 SYGVKD. CDR3 length: 13 residues. The V and J ends lost 7 bases and 9 bases respectively, with 16 bases between them. The CDR3 protein is CAINLDGLTEQFF. The CDR3 DNA is TGTGCCATCAACCTAGACGGACTCACTGAGCAGTTCTTC.

CDR3 in DNA: TGCAGTGCTCAGTCGTCTAGCGGCCTCTACGAGCAGTACTTC. It codes for CSAQSSSGLYEQYF. The chain links TRBV20-1 to TRBJ2-7; 7 bases fit TRBD2. The CDR3 length is 14 residues. CDR1 is DFQATT and CDR2 is SNEGSKA in the germline V gene (reference sequence). V lost 5 bases to trimming and J lost 3 bases; unmatched junction nucleotides: 10.

The V call is TRBV9, the J call TRBJ1-3, with D unclear. This CDR3 has 17 amino acids. Germline values: CDR1 SGDLS, CDR2 YYNGEE. V was pared by 0 bases and J by 0 bases, with 13 bases between. As DNA, the CDR3 is TGTGCCAGCAGCGTAGGGGCAGCAGCCTACTCTGGAAACACCATATATTTT. It translates to CASSVGAAAYSGNTIYF.

The CDR3 sequence is CASSLERSRGGHTQYF. CDR3 bases: TGTGCCAGCAGCTTGGAACGTTCGCGGGGGGGCCATACGCAGTATTTT. The chain uses TRBV5-4 and TRBJ2-3, with 9 positions matching TRBD2. The CDR3 loop spans 16 amino acids. Germline V gene lookup returns CDR1 SGHNT and CDR2 YYREEE (reference sequence). J gave up 7 bases and V 0 bases, and 9 bases lay outside the gene matches.

The chain is built from TRBV29-1 and TRBJ2-1; D remains ambiguous. Looked up from germline, CDR1 is SQVTM and CDR2 is ANQGSEA. V was trimmed by 4 bases and J by 6 bases, leaving 16 bases between them. CDR3 length equals 14 residues. CDR3 sequence (DNA): TGCAGCGTTGTATCGTCCGCGCCTGTCAATGAGCAGTTCTTC. Translated, it gives CSVVSSAPVNEQFF.

This sequence joins TRBV9 and TRBJ1-1; D gene uncertain. This CDR3 spans 14 amino acids. Germline CDR1 and CDR2: SGDLS and YYNGEE. V was clipped by 3 bases and J by 4 bases, with 13 bases between them. This CDR3 is CASSALNKATEAFF. The CDR3, as DNA: TGTGCCAGCAGCGCCCTTAACAAGGCCACTGAAGCTTTCTTT.

The gene calls are TRBV2 and TRBJ1-3; no clear D. The CDR3 runs 17 residues. Germline V CDR1 and CDR2: SNHLY, FYNNEI. The germline V and J ends were trimmed by 0 bases and 0 bases, with 12 bases remaining between them. In DNA form, the CDR3 reads TGTGCCAGCAGTGAAGCGCGGCCAGATGCCTCTGGAAACACCATATATTTT. It translates to CASSEARPDASGNTIYF. The variable domain in full, with the rest retrieved from reference TRBV2 and TRBJ1-3, is EPEVTQTPSHQVTQMGQEVILRCVPISNHLYFYWYRQILGQKVEFLVSFYNNEISEKSEIFDDQFSVERPDGSNFTLKIRSTKLEDSAMYFCASSEARPDASGNTIYFGEGSWLTVV.

The chain recombines TRBV19 with TRBJ2-5; D is ambiguous. Trimming removed 3 bases from V and 1 base from J, with 9 bases in between. In germline, CDR1 is LNHDA, CDR2 SQIVND (reference sequence). CDR3 length: 14 amino acids. The CDR3 sequence: CASSMGRSQETQYF. The CDR3 DNA follows: TGTGCCAGTAGTATGGGCAGATCCCAAGAGACCCAGTACTTC.

This clonotype was detected once. The V call is TRBV7-9, the J call TRBJ1-2; TRBD1 might be the D (5 bases). The CDR3 spans 16 residues. V lost 5 bases and J lost 6, with 22 bases in between. From germline, CDR1 is SEHNR and CDR2 FQNEAQ (reference sequence). The DNA for the CDR3 is TGTGCCAGCAGCCAGCCCAGGGAGCCTCTGCAAAATGGCTACACCTTC. Translation gives CASSQPREPLQNGYTF.

This chain uses TRBV3-1 with TRBJ1-3, with 8 nucleotides matching TRBD1. CDR3 length: 17 residues. Per germline, CDR1 LGHDT and CDR2 YNNKEL (reference sequence). The V and J ends lost 4 bases and 3 bases, in that order; junction bases with no gene match: 11. This CDR3 is CASSRWTGYDSGNTIYF. CDR3 in DNA: TGTGCCAGCAGCCGTTGGACAGGGTATGATAGTGGAAACACCATATATTTT.